The 16 T cell receptor beta chains below come from one sample, sequenced in a study of CDR3 diversity in severe acne. From the PCR reads, TCRdb called clonotypes with MiXCR, one entry per CDR3 protein. The data show around 94,000 distinct CDR3 sequences, 45% to 60% seen once. Input material: blood. The receptors shown here come from a male donor with acne.

V and J are TRBV7-2 and TRBJ2-1; 10 bases are a match to TRBD2. The CDR3 is 18 amino acids. Germline V gives CDR1 SGHTA, CDR2 FQGNSA. After removal of 5 bases from V and 7 bases from J, the junction contained 17 bases not matched to a gene. CDR3 DNA sequence: TGTGCCAGCAGCCACCACTTAATGAAGCTAGCGGGAGATAATGAGCAGTTCTTC. Its translation: CASSHHLMKLAGDNEQFF.

The V call is TRBV29-1, the J call TRBJ1-2, with D perhaps matching TRBD1 (5 bases). CDR3 length: 15 residues. Germline V gives CDR1 SQVTM, CDR2 ANQGSEA. Trimming took 5 bases from V and 2 from J, leaving 18 bases between them. The CDR3 protein is CSVTPGQTKNYGYTF. In DNA form, the CDR3 reads TGCAGCGTTACCCCGGGGCAGACAAAAAACTATGGCTACACCTTC.

This clonotype was detected many times. The chain carries TRBV7-9 and TRBJ1-5, with TRBD1 matching 9 bases. With V trimmed by 2 bases and J by 6 bases, 8 bases remained unmatched. This CDR3 has 16 amino acids. Germline lookup yields CDR1 SEHNR and CDR2 FQNEAQ (reference sequence). The CDR3 DNA follows: TGTGCCAGCAGCTTATCAAGACAGGGGGTACTTCAGCCCCAGCATTTT. Translated, it gives CASSLSRQGVLQPQHF.

This clonotype was seen repeatedly, ten times or more. The rearrangement joins TRBV10-3 to TRBJ2-5; no reliable D call. The length of the CDR3 is 14 residues. V dropped 2 bases and J dropped 5 bases, with 12 bases sitting between them. Germline V gives CDR1 ENHRY, CDR2 SYGVKD. CDR3 loop: CAISEPTLTETQYF. DNA of the CDR3: TGTGCCATCAGTGAGCCCACTTTGACGGAGACCCAGTACTTC.

Notes on this clonotype: A much larger clone lies one base from this, so it may be a read error. This chain links TRBV7-8 with TRBJ2-5; D is possibly TRBD2 (6 bases). CDR1 and CDR2 (germline): SGHVS, FQNEAQ. The CDR3 contains 15 residues. CDR3 loop: CASSSRRDVRETKYF. The CDR3 region has the DNA TGTGCCAGCAGCTCCCGAAGGGACGTACGGGAGACCAAGTACTTC.

The CDR3 sequence: CASSLVGGSYEQYF. DNA for the CDR3: TGTGCCAGCAGCTTAGTTGGGGGTTCCTACGAGCAGTACTTC. The chain combines TRBV7-9 with TRBJ2-7; D may correspond to TRBD1 or TRBD2 (5 bases each). V lost 1 base and J 1 base, leaving 8 bases between the germline ends. The CDR3 totals 14 residues. Germline V gene data show CDR1 as SEHNR and CDR2 as FQNEAQ (reference sequence).

This chain connects TRBV5-5 to TRBJ1-5; 10 nucleotides line up with TRBD1. This CDR3 spans 15 amino acids. The V segment lost 4 bases and the J segment 6 bases; nucleotides outside the gene matches: 7. CDR1 and CDR2 (germline): SGHKS, YYEKEE (reference sequence). This CDR3 is CASSQGQGNGQPQHF. For the CDR3, the DNA is TGTGCCAGCAGCCAGGGACAGGGGAATGGTCAGCCCCAGCATTTT.

Turning to this clonotype: A single base separates this from a much larger clone, so it may be a read error. J is TRBJ1-2 and V is TRBV5-1; tentative D call: TRBD1 (5 bases). CDR1 SGHRS and CDR2 YFSETQ come from the germline V gene. The CDR3 contains 15 residues. Trimming stripped 2 bases from V and 5 bases from J, with 16 bases between. The CDR3 sequence is CASSFGAGNGYGYTF. For the CDR3, the DNA is TGCGCCAGCAGCTTCGGGGCAGGGAACGGATATGGCTACACCTTC.

Turning to this clonotype: A much larger clone sits a single nucleotide away, making a read error possible. Given the absence of the conserved phenylalanine or tryptophan at the CDR3 end, a read error is likely. This chain joins TRBV7-9 and TRBJ1-6; 8 nucleotides match TRBD1. This CDR3 comprises 16 residues. Germline CDR1 SEHNR, CDR2 FQNEAQ (reference sequence). V trimming: 3 bases; J trimming: 14 bases; junction bases outside the gene matches: 15. This CDR3 reads CASSLSPGTGGMALHL. The CDR3 coding sequence is TGTGCCAGCAGCTTGTCCCCGGGCACAGGGGGTATGGCCCTCCACTTG.

This clonotype was seen many times. This chain connects TRBV4-1 to TRBJ1-3; D gene ambiguous. The CDR3 is 13 residues long. Trimming shortened V by 2 bases and J by 2 bases, and 4 bases separated the two germline ends. Germline CDR1 is MGHRA and CDR2 is YSYEKL. CDR3 region: CASSQLTGNTIYF. The CDR3 DNA is TGCGCCAGCAGCCAATTGACTGGAAACACCATATATTTT.

To note about this clonotype: At one of its ends the junction is not consistent with the germline gene, which may arise from a read error. The chain recombines TRBV15 with TRBJ1-1, with a tentative D call TRBD1 (5 bases). CDR1 and CDR2 (germline): LNHNV, YYDKDF (reference sequence). The CDR3 is 17 residues long. The CDR3 coding sequence is TGTGCCACCCAATGGGGGGACTTTGGGGAAGGCGGCACTGAAGCTCTCTTT. Protein: CATQWGDFGEGGTEALF.

This chain links TRBV20-1 with TRBJ2-5, with TRBD1 matching 8 bases. Germline V gene lookup returns CDR1 DFQATT and CDR2 SNEGSKA (reference sequence). Trimming at V came to 6 bases and at J to 4 bases, leaving 16 bases not matched to a gene. CDR3 length equals 16 residues. The CDR3 spells CSASRSRGPVGETQYF. CDR3 in DNA: TGCAGTGCCAGCAGGTCCAGGGGGCCAGTTGGAGAGACCCAGTACTTC.

As for this clonotype: At one boundary the junction diverges from the germline segment, which might be a read error. V and J are TRBV11-2 and TRBJ2-1, with D perhaps matching TRBD2 (6 bases). CDR3 length: 13 residues. Looked up from germline, CDR1 is SGHAT and CDR2 is FQNNGV. This CDR3 is CASSYTAGSEQFF. CDR3 nucleotide sequence: TGCGCCAGCAGCTACACCGCCGGGAGTGAGCAGTTCTTC.

The gene calls are TRBV6-1 and TRBJ2-7; D call uncertain. Germline-derived CDR1 and CDR2 are MNHNS and SASEGT. The CDR3 loop spans 12 amino acids. Trimming cost V 6 bases and J 3 bases, with 9 bases left between them. The CDR3 nucleotides are TGTGCCAGCAGCGTCGACAACTACGAGCAGTACTTC. It codes for CASSVDNYEQYF.

This clonotype was observed a few times. V is TRBV5-1 and J is TRBJ2-5, with D unclear. Trimming left V 3 bases short and J 5 bases short, with 8 bases between. Germline assignment: CDR1 SGHRS and CDR2 YFSETQ. CDR3 length: 12 amino acids. CDR3 in DNA: TGCGCCAGCAGCTGGGATAGGGAGACCCAGTACTTC. This gives the protein CASSWDRETQYF. Supplemented by reference TRBV5-1 and TRBJ2-5, the full variable domain reads KAGVTQTPRYLIKTRGQQVTLSCSPISGHRSVSWYQQTPGQGLQFLFEYFSETQRNKGNFPGRFSGRQFSNSRSEMNVSTLELGDSALYLCASSWDRETQYFGPGTRLLVL.

This clonotype was observed many times. DNA for the CDR3: TGCGCCAGCAGCCAACCTCGGAACATTCCCTACGAGCAGTACGTC. Its translation: CASSQPRNIPYEQYV. The V gene is TRBV4-1, the J gene TRBJ2-7; D is unclear. The V gene lost 2 bases and the J gene lost 2 bases, with 13 bases spanning the gap. Germline V gene sequence: CDR1 MGHRA, CDR2 YSYEKL. The CDR3 runs 15 residues.